This T cell receptor (beta chain) is from a study of T cell repertoires in cytomegalovirus infection (dated by TCRdb to 2018 to 2020). Study-level background: Donor HLA type was relevant to the analysis, as public TCR beta signatures indicated carriage of CMV infection together with the matching HLA type. The research as a whole found: Carriers of CMV infection plus the relevant HLA type were discriminated by the cumulative frequency of public TCR beta family members in the study cohort and in an independent 352-donor cohort. The ex vivo response was dominated by HLA-C-restricted CMV-specific TCR beta clonotypes, which also provided the single most frequent clonotype in two of eight donors.

As encoded in the germline V gene, CDR1 is SGHDN while CDR2 is FVKESK. Its CDR3 holds 18 amino acids, cysteine through phenylalanine. CDR3 DNA is the only sequence kept; it has 54 bases, read in frame from the first base. V and J are truncated by 1 base and 4 bases respectively, leaving an intervening sequence of 22 bases. This clonotype was counted a few times. Its antigen target is currently unknown. Base qualities are not provided; no much larger clone lies one nucleotide away. Sequencing relied on an Illumina HiSeq 1500. TCRdb's own reprocessing of the public reads used fastp at Q25 and MiXCR and kept productive beta chains. CDR3 protein duplicates are merged, each entry listing the most common genes and DNA. The sample includes 150,000 to 200,000 distinct CDR3 sequences, with nearly 9.5% observed a single time. About 4.6% of the sample belongs to the ten largest clones.

Material for sequencing was PBMCs. Recombination joined TRBV14 with TRBJ1-1; no D segment can be confidently identified. This TCR came from a human donor in good health (CMV status not recorded). Some clones in this sample may be carry-over from other donors' samples. The sequence in DNA is TGTGCCAGCAGCCAAGGGGGTTTCGTGGGAGAGGAGGGCACTGAAGCTTTCTTT. Translated, this gives CASSQGGFVGEEGTEAFF.